What follows describes a single T cell receptor beta chain. Its target is unknown. The CDR3 contains 16 residues. The trim removed 2 bases at V and 3 bases at J, leaving 8 bases unmatched. Germline CDR1 reads SGHTA; CDR2 reads FQGNSA. The sample is drawn from a study of T cells after posttransplantation cyclophosphamide. Profiled with immunoSEQ multiplex PCR; TCRdb holds only in-frame clones, not every one. This sample yields roughly 30,000 clones, of which around nine tenths are seen a single time; about 15% belongs to the top ten. The study, taken as a whole, reports: After PTCy, TRB diversity resembled that of CNI/methotrexate controls. Tissue-infiltrating T cells from skin or gut overlapped little with blood T cells. Later blood repertoires were often dominated by clones from the donor CD8+ memory compartment.

The genes are TRBV7-2 and TRBJ2-7, with 9 bases that match TRBD1. The origin of this receptor is a middle-aged woman with a blood cancer, CMV-positive, and with a related stem cell donor. Sequenced sample: PBMCs. The CDR3: CASSLPRDRVIYEQYF. The DNA for the CDR3 is TGTGCCAGCAGCTTACCCCGGGACAGGGTCATCTACGAGCAGTACTTC.